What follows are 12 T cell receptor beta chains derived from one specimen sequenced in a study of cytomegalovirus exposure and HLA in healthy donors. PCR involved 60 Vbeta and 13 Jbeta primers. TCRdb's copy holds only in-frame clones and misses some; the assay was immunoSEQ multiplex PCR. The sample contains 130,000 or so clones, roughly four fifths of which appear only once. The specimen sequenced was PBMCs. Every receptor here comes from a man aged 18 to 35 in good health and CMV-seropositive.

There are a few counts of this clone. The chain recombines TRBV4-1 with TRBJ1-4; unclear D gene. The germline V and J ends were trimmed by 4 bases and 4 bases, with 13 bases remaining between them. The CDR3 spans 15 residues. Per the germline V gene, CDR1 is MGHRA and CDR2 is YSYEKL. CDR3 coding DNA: TGCGCCAGCAGCCTATTTGGGAGCATTAATGAAAAACTGTTTTTT. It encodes CASSLFGSINEKLFF.

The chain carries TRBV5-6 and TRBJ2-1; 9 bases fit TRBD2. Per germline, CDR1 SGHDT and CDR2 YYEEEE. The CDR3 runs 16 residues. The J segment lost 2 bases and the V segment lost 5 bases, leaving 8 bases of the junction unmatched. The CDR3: CASRPTSGSTYNEQFF. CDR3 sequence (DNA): TGTGCCAGCAGACCTACTAGCGGGTCTACCTACAATGAGCAGTTCTTC.

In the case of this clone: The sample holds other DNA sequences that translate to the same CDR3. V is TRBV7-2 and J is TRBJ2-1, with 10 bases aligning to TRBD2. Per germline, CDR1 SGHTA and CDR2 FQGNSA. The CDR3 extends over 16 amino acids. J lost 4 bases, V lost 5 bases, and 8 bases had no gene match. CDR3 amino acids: CASSRPLAGPYNEQFF. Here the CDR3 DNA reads TGTGCCAGCAGCCGCCCACTAGCGGGACCATACAATGAGCAGTTCTTC.

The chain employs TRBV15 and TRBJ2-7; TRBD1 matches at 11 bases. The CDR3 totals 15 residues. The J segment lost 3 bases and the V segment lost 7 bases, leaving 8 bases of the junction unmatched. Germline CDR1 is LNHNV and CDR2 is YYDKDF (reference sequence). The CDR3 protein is CATTSTGTGGYEQYF. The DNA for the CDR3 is TGTGCCACCACTTCGACCGGGACAGGGGGCTACGAGCAGTACTTC.

The CDR3, as DNA: TGCGCCAGCAGGGCTGATACCCCCGGGAGGGCCAATACGCAGTATTTT. Its protein is CASRADTPGRANTQYF. J is TRBJ2-3 and V is TRBV4-1, with 8 nucleotides matching TRBD2. The germline CDR1 and CDR2 sequences are MGHRA and YSYEKL. V was pared by 6 bases and J by 7 bases, with 15 bases of the junction left unmatched. The CDR3 sequence is 16 residues long.

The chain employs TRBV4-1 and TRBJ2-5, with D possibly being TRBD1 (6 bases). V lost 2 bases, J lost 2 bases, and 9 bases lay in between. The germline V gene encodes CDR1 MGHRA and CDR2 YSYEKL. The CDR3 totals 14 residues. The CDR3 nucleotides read TGCGCCAGCAGCCAAACCGGACAGCAAGAGACCCAGTACTTC. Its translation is CASSQTGQQETQYF.

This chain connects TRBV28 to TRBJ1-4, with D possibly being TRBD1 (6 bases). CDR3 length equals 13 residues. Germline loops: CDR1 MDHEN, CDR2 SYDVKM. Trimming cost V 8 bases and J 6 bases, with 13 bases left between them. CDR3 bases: TGTGCCAGCCAACAGGGTTTGGATGAAAAACTGTTTTTT. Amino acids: CASQQGLDEKLFF.

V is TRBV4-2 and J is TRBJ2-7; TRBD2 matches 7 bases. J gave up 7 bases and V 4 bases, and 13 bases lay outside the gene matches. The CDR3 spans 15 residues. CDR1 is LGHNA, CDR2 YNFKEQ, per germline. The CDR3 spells CASSPPSGKMGEQYF. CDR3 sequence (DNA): TGTGCCAGCAGCCCGCCGAGCGGGAAGATGGGGGAGCAGTACTTC.

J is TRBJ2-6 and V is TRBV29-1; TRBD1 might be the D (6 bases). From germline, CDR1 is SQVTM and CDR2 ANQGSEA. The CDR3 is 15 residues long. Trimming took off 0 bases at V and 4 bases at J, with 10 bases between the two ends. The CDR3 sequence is CSVEDQGMGANVLTF. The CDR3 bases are TGCAGCGTTGAAGATCAGGGGATGGGGGCCAACGTCCTGACTTTC.

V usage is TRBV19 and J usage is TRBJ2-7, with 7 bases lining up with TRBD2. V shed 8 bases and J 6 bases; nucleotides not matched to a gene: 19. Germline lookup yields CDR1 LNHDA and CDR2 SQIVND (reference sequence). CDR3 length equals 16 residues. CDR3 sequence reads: CASRPQGGGLGSEQYF. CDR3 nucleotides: TGTGCCAGTCGCCCGCAGGGTGGAGGACTAGGAAGCGAGCAGTACTTC.

CDR3 in DNA: TGTGCCAGCACCCCAGCCCCGGGACAGGGTATTTTCTACGAGCAGTACTTC. Translated, it gives CASTPAPGQGIFYEQYF. The chain combines TRBV25-1 with TRBJ2-7; 9 bases match TRBD1. V shed 7 bases and J 3 bases; nucleotides not matched to a gene: 16. Germline CDR1 reads MGHDK; CDR2 reads SYGVNS. This CDR3 is 17 amino acids long.

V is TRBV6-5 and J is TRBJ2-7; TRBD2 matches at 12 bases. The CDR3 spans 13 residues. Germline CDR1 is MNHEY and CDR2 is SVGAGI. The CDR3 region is CASRLAGESEQYF. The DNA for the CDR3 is TGTGCTTCCCGACTAGCGGGAGAAAGCGAGCAGTACTTC.